The text below deals with one T cell receptor (beta chain). Its antigen is still unknown. No qualities accompany the bases; no much larger clone lies one base away. The cysteine opens and the phenylalanine closes a CDR3 of 16 amino acids. The CDR3 DNA has 48 bases and is translated from base 1. CDR1 is given as KGHDR and CDR2 as SFDVKD, both from the germline V gene. V gives up 4 bases and J gives up 4 bases, and the segment between their germline ends measures 16 bases. The data belong to a study of CDR3 diversity in severe acne (dated by TCRdb to between 2018 and 2021). The library was produced with PCR. Sequenced on an Illumina HiSeq 2000. TCRdb reprocessing: public reads trimmed at Q25 with fastp, clones called with MiXCR, in-frame beta chains kept. Rows matching on CDR3 protein sequence are summarized as one entry with the most common DNA and genes. This sample lists about 90,000 distinct CDR3 sequences; around 54% were detected once. Roughly 11% of the sample comes from the top ten.

The sample was blood. Recombination joined TRBV24-1 with TRBJ1-5; a tentative D match to TRBD1 spans 6 bases. This clonotype originated in a male donor with severe acne vulgaris. The CDR3 corresponds to CATSDHTTGLNQPQHF. Read as DNA, the sequence is TGTGCCACCAGTGACCACACGACAGGACTGAATCAGCCCCAGCATTTT.